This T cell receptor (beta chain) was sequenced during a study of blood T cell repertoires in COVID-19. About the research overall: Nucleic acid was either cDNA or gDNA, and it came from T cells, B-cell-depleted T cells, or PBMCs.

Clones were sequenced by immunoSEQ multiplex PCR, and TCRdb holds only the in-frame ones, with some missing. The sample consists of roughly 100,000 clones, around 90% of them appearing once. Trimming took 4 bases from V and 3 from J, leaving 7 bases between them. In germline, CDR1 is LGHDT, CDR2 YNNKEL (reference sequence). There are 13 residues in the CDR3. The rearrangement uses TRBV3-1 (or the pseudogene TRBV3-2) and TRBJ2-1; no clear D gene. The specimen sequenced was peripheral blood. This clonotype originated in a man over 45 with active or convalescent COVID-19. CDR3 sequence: CASSLAGYNEQFF. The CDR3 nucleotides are TGTGCCAGCAGCCTCGCCGGCTACAATGAGCAGTTCTTC.